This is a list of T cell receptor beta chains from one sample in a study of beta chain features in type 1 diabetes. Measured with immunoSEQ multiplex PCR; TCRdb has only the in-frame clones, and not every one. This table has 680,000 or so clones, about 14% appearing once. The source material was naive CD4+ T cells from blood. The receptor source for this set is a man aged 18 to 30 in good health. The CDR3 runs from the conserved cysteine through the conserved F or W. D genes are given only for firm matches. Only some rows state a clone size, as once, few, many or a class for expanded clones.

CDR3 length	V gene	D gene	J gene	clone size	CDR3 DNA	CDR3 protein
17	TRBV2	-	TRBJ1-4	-	TGTGCCAGCAGTGAAAGGTCCGTTTATGCAACTAATGAAAAACTGTTTTTT	CASSERSVYATNEKLFF
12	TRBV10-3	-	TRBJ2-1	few	TGTGCCATCGCGACAGCTTACAATGAGCAGTTCTTC	CAIATAYNEQFF
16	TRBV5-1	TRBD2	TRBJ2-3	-	TGCGCCAGCAGCTTGAGGACTAGCGGCAGCACAGATACGCAGTATTTT	CASSLRTSGSTDTQYF
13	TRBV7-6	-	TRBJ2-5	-	TGTGCCAGCAGCACAAACGTTCCGGGGACCCAGTACTTC	CASSTNVPGTQYF
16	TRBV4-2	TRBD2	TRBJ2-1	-	TGTGCCAGCAGCCAGCCTAGCGGGAGCTCCTACAATGAGCAGTTCTTC	CASSQPSGSSYNEQFF
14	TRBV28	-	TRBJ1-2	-	TGTGCCAGCAGTTTAAAAGCCCGGGCCTATGGCTACACCTTC	CASSLKARAYGYTF
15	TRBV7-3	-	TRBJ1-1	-	TGTGCCAGCAGCTTAACTTCGGAGCCGAACACTGAAGCTTTCTTT	CASSLTSEPNTEAFF
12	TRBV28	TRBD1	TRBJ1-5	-	TGTGCCAGCGGGACAGGTCATCAGCCCCAGCATTTT	CASGTGHQPQHF
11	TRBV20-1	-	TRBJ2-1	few	TGCAGTGCTCTAACAGGGTATGAGCAGTTCTTC	CSALTGYEQFF
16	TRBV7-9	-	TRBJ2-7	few	TGTGCCAGCAGCTTCGGCGCGGGACGGGGAATCTACGAGCAGTACTTC	CASSFGAGRGIYEQYF
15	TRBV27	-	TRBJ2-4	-	TGTGCCAGCAGTTCTGGGGGGTTGGCCGAAAACATTCAGTACTTC	CASSSGGLAENIQYF
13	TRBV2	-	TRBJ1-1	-	TGTGCCAGCAGGTATGAGGTTAACACTGAAGCTTTCTTT	CASRYEVNTEAFF
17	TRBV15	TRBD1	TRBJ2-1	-	TGTGCCACCAGCACTCCTCAGGGACAGAGGGTTGGGAATGAGCAGTTCTTC	CATSTPQGQRVGNEQFF
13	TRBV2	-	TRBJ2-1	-	TGTGCCAGCAGTGAACAGGGTTACAATGAGCAGTTCTTC	CASSEQGYNEQFF
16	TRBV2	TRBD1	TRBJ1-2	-	TGTGCCAGCAGTGAAGCGCGGGACAGGGGGCGTGCTGGCTACACCTTC	CASSEARDRGRAGYTF
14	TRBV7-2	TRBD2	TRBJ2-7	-	TGTGCCAGCAGCCAGGGACTAGCCCGCGACGAGCAGTACTTC	CASSQGLARDEQYF
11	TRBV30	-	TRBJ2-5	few	TGTGCCTGGAGTGAGGACCGGGGGCAGTACTTC	CAWSEDRGQYF
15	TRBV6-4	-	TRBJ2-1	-	TGTGCCAGCAGTGTAGCGGCCAGCTCCTACAATGAGCAGTTCTTC	CASSVAASSYNEQFF
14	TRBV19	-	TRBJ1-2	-	TGTGCCACCATCTCCCTCGACCCTAACTATGGCTACACCTTC	CATISLDPNYGYTF
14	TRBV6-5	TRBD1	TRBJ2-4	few	TGTGCCAGCAGGAGGACAGGGACCAAAAACATTCAGTACTTC	CASRRTGTKNIQYF
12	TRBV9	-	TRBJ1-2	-	TGTGCCAGCAGCGTAGTAGGGAATGGCTACACCTTC	CASSVVGNGYTF
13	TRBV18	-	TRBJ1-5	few	TGTGCCAGCTCACCCAGGGACGATCAGCCCCAGCATTTT	CASSPRDDQPQHF
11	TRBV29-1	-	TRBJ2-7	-	TGCAGCGTCCTAGCTTCCTACGAGCAGTACTTC	CSVLASYEQYF
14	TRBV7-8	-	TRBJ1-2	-	TGTGCCAGCAGGAACAGGGTAGAGGGTGATGGCTACACCTTC	CASRNRVEGDGYTF
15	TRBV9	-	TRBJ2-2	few	TGTGCCAGCAGCTTTAACAGCGCGAACACCGGGGAGCTGTTTTTT	CASSFNSANTGELFF
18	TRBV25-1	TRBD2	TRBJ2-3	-	TGTGCCAGCAGTGAATATACCCCGAGCGGGAGGAGGACAGATACGCAGTATTTT	CASSEYTPSGRRTDTQYF
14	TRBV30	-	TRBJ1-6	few	TGTGCCTGGACTGCGGACCGGCCTAATTCACCCCTCCACTTT	CAWTADRPNSPLHF
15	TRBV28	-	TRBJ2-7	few	TGTGCCAGCAGGACTCAGGGACGGAGCTCCTACGAGCAGTACTTC	CASRTQGRSSYEQYF
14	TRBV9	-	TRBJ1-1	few	TGTGCCAGCAGCTCCCGGCGGGGGGCAGCTGAAGCTTTCTTT	CASSSRRGAAEAFF
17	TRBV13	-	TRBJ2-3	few	TGTGCCAGCAGCTTAACAATAGCGGTGGGTAGCACAGATACGCAGTATTTT	CASSLTIAVGSTDTQYF
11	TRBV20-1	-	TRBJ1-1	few	TGCAGTGCTCTGACCGACACTGAAGCTTTCTTT	CSALTDTEAFF
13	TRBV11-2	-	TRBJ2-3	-	TGTGCCAGCAGCTCCATAGGTCGAGATACGCAGTATTTT	CASSSIGRDTQYF
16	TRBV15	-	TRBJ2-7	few	TGTGCCACCAGCCGCCCCGATCGGGGGAACTCCTACGAGCAGTACTTC	CATSRPDRGNSYEQYF
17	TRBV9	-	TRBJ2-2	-	TGTGCCAGCAGCGTAGGTGGTAGCGTCCCGAACACCGGGGAGCTGTTTTTT	CASSVGGSVPNTGELFF
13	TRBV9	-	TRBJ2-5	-	TGTGCCAGCAGCGTAGGTTGGGTAGAGACCCAGTACTTC	CASSVGWVETQYF
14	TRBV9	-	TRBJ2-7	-	TGTGCCAGCAGCGTCTCCCGAATAGGGTACGAGCAGTACTTC	CASSVSRIGYEQYF
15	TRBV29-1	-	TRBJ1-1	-	TGCAGCGTTGAAGACTCGCAGGGTACGGGCACTGAAGCTTTCTTT	CSVEDSQGTGTEAFF
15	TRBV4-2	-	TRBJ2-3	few	TGTGCCAGCAGCCAAGTTCTGGCTAGCACAGATACGCAGTATTTT	CASSQVLASTDTQYF
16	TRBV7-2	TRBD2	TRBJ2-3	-	TGTGCCAGCAGCTCCCAAGTGGGGGGGAGGGCAGATACGCAGTATTTT	CASSSQVGGRADTQYF
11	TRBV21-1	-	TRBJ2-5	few	TGTGCCAGCAGAGGACACCCGCCGCCTTACTTC	CASRGHPPPYF
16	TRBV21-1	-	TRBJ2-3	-	TGTGCCAGCAGCGCCCGACAGGGGAGGGAGGCAGATACGCAGTATTTT	CASSARQGREADTQYF
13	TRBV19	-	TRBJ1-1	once	TGTGCCAGTAGTATAGTAAGGGGATTTGAAGCTTTCTTT	CASSIVRGFEAFF
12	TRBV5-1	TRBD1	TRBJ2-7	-	TGCGCCAGCAGGGCAGGGGGCTACGAGCAGTACTTC	CASRAGGYEQYF
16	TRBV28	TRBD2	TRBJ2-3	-	TGTGCCAGCACGGAGCGGGAATGGTACACAGATGGTACGCAGTATTTT	CASTEREWYTDGTQYF
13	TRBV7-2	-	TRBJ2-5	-	TGTGCCAGCAGCTTGACAAAAACAGAGACCCAGTACTTC	CASSLTKTETQYF
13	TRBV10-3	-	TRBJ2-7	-	TGTGCCATCAGTGGAGGGCTAGACGACGAGCAGTACTTC	CAISGGLDDEQYF
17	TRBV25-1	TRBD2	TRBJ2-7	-	TGTGCCAGCAGTGAATTAGGGGCTAGCGGGAGGACCTACGAGCAGTACTTC	CASSELGASGRTYEQYF
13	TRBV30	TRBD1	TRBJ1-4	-	TGTGCCTGCCAGACAGGGGGGAATGAAAAACTGTTTTTT	CACQTGGNEKLFF
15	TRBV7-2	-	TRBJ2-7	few	TGTGCCAGCAGCTTATCTACAGCGCTCTCCTACGAGCAGTACTTC	CASSLSTALSYEQYF
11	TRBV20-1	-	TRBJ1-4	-	TGCAGTGCCAATTTTAATGAAAAACTGTTTTTT	CSANFNEKLFF
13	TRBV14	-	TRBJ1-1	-	TGTGCCAGCAGCCGGGTCCAGGCGGGTGAAGCTTTCTTT	CASSRVQAGEAFF
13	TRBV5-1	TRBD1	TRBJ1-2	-	TGCGCCAGCAGCTTGAGGACAGGGGACGGCTACACCTTC	CASSLRTGDGYTF
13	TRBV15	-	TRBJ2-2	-	TGTGCCACCAGCCTCGTCGACAGCGGGGAGCTGTTTTTT	CATSLVDSGELFF
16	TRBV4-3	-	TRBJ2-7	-	TGCGCCAGCAGCCAAGTCCCCTCCCCAGGGGCCTACGAGCAGTACTTC	CASSQVPSPGAYEQYF
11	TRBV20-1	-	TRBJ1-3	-	TGCAGTGCGTTGACTGGAAACACCATATATTTT	CSALTGNTIYF